This entry lists 15 T cell receptor beta chains sequenced from one sample in a study of identical twins. A single record per CDR3 protein comes from TCRdb applying MiXCR to the 5' RACE reads. The table shows a few hundred thousand distinct CDR3 sequences, with 12% to 15% occurring only once. These data were also reused for a study on yellow fever vaccine responses in identical twins.

Sequencing was performed on CD4+ T cells sorted from blood. These receptors originate from a young woman in good health.

This sequence joins TRBV7-6 and TRBJ2-7; 7 bases agree with TRBD2. This CDR3 region has 15 residues. Losses at the gene ends were 5 bases for V and 2 bases for J; bases not matched to a gene: 9. Germline V lookup: CDR1 SGHVS, CDR2 FNYEAQ. CDR3 region: CASSRGGRGAYEQYF. CDR3 bases: TGTGCCAGCAGCCGAGGCGGGAGAGGGGCCTACGAGCAGTACTTC.

This clonotype was recorded a few times. The gene calls are TRBV11-1 and TRBJ1-5; D perhaps matches TRBD1 (6 bases). V gave up 4 bases and J gave up 8 bases, with 27 bases separating them. From germline, CDR1 is SGHAT and CDR2 FQDESV (reference sequence). The CDR3 is 18 amino acids. Here the CDR3 reads CASSSGAGTGTVIKPQHF. CDR3 coding DNA: TGTGCCAGCAGCTCAGGGGCGGGGACCGGGACCGTGATCAAGCCCCAGCATTTT.

This clonotype was detected a few times. The chain has TRBV5-6 and TRBJ2-2; 8 bases line up with TRBD2. The V segment lost 4 bases and the J segment 10 bases; nucleotides outside the gene matches: 12. The CDR3 runs to 15 residues. Per germline, CDR1 SGHDT and CDR2 YYEEEE. The CDR3 bases are TGTGCCAGCAGCACCGACCCGCGGGGGGTGGAGGAGCTGTTTTTT. Residues: CASSTDPRGVEELFF.

This chain joins TRBV7-8 and TRBJ2-7; D remains ambiguous. V lost 1 base and J lost 1, with 5 bases in between. This CDR3 is built from 13 residues. Germline CDR1 reads SGHVS; CDR2 reads FQNEAQ. CDR3 bases: TGTGCCAGCAGCTTAGAACGGTCCTACGAGCAGTACGTC. Amino acid sequence: CASSLERSYEQYV.

This clonotype was seen ten or more times. V usage is TRBV10-3 and J usage is TRBJ2-1; D gene uncertain. This CDR3 comprises 11 residues. Germline assignment: CDR1 ENHRY and CDR2 SYGVKD. V gave up 3 bases and J gave up 7 bases, with 4 bases separating them. The CDR3 region has the DNA TGTGCCATCAGTGATAGGAATGAGCAGTTCTTC. Translating it yields CAISDRNEQFF.

This clonotype was observed many times. The V gene is TRBV28, the J gene TRBJ1-1; D gene unclear. Trimming left V 6 bases short and J 1 base short, with 15 bases between. The V gene's germline CDR1 is MDHEN and CDR2 SYDVKM. The CDR3 length is 15 residues. The CDR3 reads CASSHGISSNTEAFF. CDR3 DNA sequence: TGTGCCAGCAGCCACGGGATTAGCTCGAACACTGAAGCTTTCTTT.

The chain joins TRBV6-5 to TRBJ1-5; TRBD1 agrees at 10 bases. Trimming removed 0 bases from V and 5 bases from J; junction bases left unmatched: 10. In germline, CDR1 is MNHEY, CDR2 SVGAGI. The length of the CDR3 is 18 residues. In DNA, the CDR3 is TGTGCCAGCAGTTACTCGGTCTTTGAGACAGGGGGCGATCAGCCCCAGCATTTT. Protein: CASSYSVFETGGDQPQHF.

This clonotype was picked up a small number of times. V usage is TRBV3-1 and J usage is TRBJ2-7; 7 positions match TRBD1. The CDR3 is 15 amino acids. Trimming at V came to 6 bases and at J to 1 base, leaving 9 bases not matched to a gene. Germline CDR1 is LGHDT and CDR2 is YNNKEL (reference sequence). CDR3 loop: CASRLGTASSYEQYF. The CDR3 region has the DNA TGTGCCAGCAGGCTGGGGACAGCGTCATCCTACGAGCAGTACTTC.

The chain has TRBV7-9 and TRBJ1-1; 11 bases match TRBD1. CDR1 and CDR2 from the germline V gene are SEHNR and FQNEAQ (reference sequence). The CDR3 extends over 15 amino acids. V lost 5 bases to trimming and J lost 4 bases; unmatched junction nucleotides: 6. The CDR3 loop is CASSERTGGITEAFF. The CDR3 DNA is TGTGCCAGCAGCGAAAGGACAGGGGGCATCACTGAAGCTTTCTTT.

The J gene is TRBJ1-5, the V gene TRBV12-3 or TRBV12-4, with D possibly being TRBD1 (5 bases). The CDR3 sequence is 16 residues long. V was cut by 6 bases and J by 8 bases, with 23 bases left in between. The CDR3 spells CASRQNAAEGSKPQHF. CDR3 sequence (DNA): TGTGCCAGCAGGCAGAACGCTGCCGAGGGGTCAAAGCCCCAGCATTTT.

This clonotype was detected only once. The chain carries TRBV3-1 and TRBJ2-2, with 10 bases matching TRBD1. Germline CDR1 LGHDT, CDR2 YNNKEL (reference sequence). The trim removed 2 bases at V and 4 bases at J, leaving 4 bases unmatched. The CDR3 runs 16 residues. CDR3 coding DNA: TGTGCCAGCAGCCAACGACAGGGGGCAGGCACCGGGGAGCTGTTTTTT. Encoded protein: CASSQRQGAGTGELFF.

The rearrangement joins TRBV6-1 to TRBJ1-5, with a weak D call TRBD1 (5 bases). The germline V gene encodes CDR1 MNHNS and CDR2 SASEGT. Trimming took off 6 bases at V and 0 bases at J, with 12 bases between the two ends. The CDR3 spans 15 residues. CDR3: CASRPPGGSNQPQHF. DNA of the CDR3: TGTGCCAGCAGACCCCCCGGGGGTAGCAATCAGCCCCAGCATTTT.

This chain joins TRBV5-6 and TRBJ2-7, with a weak D call TRBD1 (5 bases). Trimming removed 0 bases at V and 0 bases at J, with 22 bases between. CDR3 length: 19 amino acids. From germline, CDR1 is SGHDT and CDR2 YYEEEE. The CDR3 region has the DNA TGTGCCAGCAGCTTGGGCCCGTGGACAAGAGCAAACAGCTCCTACGAGCAGTACGTC. It yields the protein CASSLGPWTRANSSYEQYV.

This rearrangement joins TRBV2 to TRBJ2-1; 8 nucleotides line up with TRBD2. The CDR3 contains 17 residues. V trimming: 0 bases; J trimming: 8 bases; junction bases outside the gene matches: 12. Germline V lookup: CDR1 SNHLY, CDR2 FYNNEI. The CDR3 DNA follows: TGTGCCAGCAGTGAAGCGCTTCCGGCGGGGGGTAAGGATGAGCAGTTCTTC. This codes for CASSEALPAGGKDEQFF.

This chain links TRBV20-1 with TRBJ2-1, with 9 bases matching TRBD2. The CDR3 has 14 amino acids. Germline V gives CDR1 DFQATT, CDR2 SNEGSKA (reference sequence). J gave up 4 bases and V 6 bases, and 7 bases lay outside the gene matches. In nucleotides, the CDR3 is TGCAGTGCAAAGAGCGGGAGGAGTTACAATGAGCAGTTCTTC. Amino acid sequence: CSAKSGRSYNEQFF.